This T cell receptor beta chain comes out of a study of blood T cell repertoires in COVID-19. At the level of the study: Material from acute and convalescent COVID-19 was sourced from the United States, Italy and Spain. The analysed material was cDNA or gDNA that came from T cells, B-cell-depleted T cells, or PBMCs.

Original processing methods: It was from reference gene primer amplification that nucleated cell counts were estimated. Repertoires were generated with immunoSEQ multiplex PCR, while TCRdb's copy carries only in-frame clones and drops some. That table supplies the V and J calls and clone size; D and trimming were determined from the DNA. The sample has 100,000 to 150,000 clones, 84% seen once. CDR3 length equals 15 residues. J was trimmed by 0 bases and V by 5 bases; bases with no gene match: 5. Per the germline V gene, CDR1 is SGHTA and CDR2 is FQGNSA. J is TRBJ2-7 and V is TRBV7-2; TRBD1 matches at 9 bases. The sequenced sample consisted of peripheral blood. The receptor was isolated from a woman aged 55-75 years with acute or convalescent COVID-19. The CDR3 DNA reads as TGTGCCAGCAGCCCAGAGACAGGGGGCTCCTACGAGCAGTACTTC. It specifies CASSPETGGSYEQYF.